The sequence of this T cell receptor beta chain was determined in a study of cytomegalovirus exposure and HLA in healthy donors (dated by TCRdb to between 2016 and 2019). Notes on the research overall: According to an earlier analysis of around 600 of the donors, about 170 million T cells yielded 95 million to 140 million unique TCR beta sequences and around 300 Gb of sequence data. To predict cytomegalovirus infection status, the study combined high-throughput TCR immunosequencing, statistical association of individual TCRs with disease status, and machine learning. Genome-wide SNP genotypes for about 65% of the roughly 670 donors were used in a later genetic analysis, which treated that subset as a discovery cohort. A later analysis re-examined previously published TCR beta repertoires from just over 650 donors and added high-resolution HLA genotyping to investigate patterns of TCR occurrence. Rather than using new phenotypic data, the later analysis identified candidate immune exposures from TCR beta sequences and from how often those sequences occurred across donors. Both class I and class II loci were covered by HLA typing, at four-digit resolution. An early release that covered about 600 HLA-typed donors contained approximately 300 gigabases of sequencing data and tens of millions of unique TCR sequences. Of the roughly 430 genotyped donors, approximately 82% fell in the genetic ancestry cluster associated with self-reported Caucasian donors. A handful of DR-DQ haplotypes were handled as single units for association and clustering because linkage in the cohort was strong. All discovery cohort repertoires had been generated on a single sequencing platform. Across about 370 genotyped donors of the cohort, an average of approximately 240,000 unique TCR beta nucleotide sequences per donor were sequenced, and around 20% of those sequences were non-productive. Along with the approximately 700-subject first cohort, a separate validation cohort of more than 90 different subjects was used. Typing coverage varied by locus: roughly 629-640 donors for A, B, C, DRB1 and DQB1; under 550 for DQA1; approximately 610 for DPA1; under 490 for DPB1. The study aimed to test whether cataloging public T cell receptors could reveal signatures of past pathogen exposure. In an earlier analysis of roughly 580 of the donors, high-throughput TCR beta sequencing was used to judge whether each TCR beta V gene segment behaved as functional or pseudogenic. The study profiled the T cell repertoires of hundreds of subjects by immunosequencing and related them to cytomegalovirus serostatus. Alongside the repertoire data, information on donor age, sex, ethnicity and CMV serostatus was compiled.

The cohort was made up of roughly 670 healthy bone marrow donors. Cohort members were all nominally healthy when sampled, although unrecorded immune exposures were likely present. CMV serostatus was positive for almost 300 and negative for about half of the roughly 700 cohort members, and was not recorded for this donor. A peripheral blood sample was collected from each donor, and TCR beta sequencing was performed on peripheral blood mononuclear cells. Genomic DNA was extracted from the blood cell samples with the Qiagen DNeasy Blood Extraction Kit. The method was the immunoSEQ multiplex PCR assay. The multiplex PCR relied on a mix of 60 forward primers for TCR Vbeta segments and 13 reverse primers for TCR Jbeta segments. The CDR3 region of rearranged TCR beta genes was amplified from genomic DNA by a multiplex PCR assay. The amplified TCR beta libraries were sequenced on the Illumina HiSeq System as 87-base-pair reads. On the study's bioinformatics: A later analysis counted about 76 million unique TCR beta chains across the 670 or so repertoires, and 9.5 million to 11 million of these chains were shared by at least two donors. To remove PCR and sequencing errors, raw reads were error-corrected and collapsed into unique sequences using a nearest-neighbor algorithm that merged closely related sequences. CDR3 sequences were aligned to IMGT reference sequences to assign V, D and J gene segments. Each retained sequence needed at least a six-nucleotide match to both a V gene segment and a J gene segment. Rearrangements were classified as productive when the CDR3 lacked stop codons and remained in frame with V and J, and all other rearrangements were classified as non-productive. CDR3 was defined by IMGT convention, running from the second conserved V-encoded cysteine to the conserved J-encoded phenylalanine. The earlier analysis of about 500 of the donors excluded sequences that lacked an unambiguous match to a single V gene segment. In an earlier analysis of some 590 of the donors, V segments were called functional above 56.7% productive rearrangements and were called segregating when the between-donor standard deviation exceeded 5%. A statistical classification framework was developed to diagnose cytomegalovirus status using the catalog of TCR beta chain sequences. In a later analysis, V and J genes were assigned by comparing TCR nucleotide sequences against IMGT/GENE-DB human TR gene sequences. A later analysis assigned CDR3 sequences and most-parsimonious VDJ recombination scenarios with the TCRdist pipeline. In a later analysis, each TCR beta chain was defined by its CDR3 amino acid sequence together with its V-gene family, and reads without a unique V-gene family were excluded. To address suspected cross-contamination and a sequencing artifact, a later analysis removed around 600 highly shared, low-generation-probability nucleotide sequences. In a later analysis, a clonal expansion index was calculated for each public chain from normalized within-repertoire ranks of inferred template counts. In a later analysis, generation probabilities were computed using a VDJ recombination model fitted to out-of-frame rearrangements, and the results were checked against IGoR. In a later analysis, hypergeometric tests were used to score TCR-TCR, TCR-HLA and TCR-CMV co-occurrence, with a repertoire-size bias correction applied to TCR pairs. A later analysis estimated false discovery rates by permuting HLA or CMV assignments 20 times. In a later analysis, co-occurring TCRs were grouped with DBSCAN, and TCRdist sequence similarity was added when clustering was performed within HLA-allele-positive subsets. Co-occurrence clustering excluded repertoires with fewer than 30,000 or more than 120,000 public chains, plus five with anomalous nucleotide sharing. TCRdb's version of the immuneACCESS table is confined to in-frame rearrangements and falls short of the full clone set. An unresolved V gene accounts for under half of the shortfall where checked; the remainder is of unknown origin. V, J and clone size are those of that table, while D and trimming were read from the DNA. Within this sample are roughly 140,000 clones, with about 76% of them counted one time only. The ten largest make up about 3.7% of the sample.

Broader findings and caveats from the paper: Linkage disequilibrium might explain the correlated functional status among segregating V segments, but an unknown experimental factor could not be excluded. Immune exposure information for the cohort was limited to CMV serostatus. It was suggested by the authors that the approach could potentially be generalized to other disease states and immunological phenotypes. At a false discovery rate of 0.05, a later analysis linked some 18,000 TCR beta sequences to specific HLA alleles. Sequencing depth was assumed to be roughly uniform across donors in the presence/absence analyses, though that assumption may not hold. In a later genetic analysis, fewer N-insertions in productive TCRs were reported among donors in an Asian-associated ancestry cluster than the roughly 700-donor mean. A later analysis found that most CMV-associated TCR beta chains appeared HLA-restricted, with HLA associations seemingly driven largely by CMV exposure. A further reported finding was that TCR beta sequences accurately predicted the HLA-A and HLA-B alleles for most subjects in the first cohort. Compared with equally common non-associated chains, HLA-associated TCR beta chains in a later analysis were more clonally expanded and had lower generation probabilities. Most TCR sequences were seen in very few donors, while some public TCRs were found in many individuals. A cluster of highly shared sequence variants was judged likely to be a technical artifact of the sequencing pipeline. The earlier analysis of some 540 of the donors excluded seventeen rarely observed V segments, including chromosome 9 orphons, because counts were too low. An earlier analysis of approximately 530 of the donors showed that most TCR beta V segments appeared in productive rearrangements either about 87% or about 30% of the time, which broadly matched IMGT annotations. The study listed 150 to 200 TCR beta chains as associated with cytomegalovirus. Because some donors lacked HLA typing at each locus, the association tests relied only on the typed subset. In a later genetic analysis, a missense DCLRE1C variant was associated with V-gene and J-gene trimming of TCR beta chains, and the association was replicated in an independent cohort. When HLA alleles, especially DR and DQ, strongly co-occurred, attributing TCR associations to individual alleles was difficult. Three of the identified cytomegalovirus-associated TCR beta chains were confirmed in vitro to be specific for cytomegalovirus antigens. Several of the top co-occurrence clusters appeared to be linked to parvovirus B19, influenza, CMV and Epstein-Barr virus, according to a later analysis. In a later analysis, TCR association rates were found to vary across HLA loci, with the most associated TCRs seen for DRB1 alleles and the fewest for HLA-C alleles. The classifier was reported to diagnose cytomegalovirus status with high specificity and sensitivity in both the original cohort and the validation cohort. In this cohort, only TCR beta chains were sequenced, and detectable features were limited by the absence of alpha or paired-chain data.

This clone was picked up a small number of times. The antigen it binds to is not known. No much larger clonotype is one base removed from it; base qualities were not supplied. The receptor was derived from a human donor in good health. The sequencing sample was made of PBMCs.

The DNA sequence is given as TGTGCCAGCAGCTCCCGGCGGTCCTACGAGCAGTACTTC. It codes for CASSSRRSYEQYF. This sequence uses TRBV13 and TRBJ2-7, with the D gene not clear enough to name. CDR1 PRHDT and CDR2 FYEKMQ are derived from the germline V gene (reference sequence). The trim is 4 bases for V and 1 base for J, with a gap of 8 bases between the germline ends. The CDR3 runs 13 amino acids, cysteine and phenylalanine included. The only DNA kept is the CDR3, 39 bases in frame from the first base. When the CDR3 is completed using the reference TRBV13 and TRBJ2-7 genes on either side, the full variable domain is AAGVIQSPRHLIKEKRETATLKCYPIPRHDTVYWYQQGPGQDPQFLISFYEKMQSDKGSIPDRFSAQQFSDYHSELNMSSLELGDSALYFCASSSRRSYEQYFGPGTRLTVT.